This is a list of T cell receptor beta chains from one sample in a study of CD8 T cells in Susac syndrome. TCRdb recomputed calls from the immunoSEQ multiplex PCR reads with MiXCR, one row per CDR3 protein. The sample contains tens of thousands of distinct CDR3 sequences, under 95% of which appear only once. The sequencing input was CD4+ T cells from PBMCs. Every receptor here comes from a human donor with Susac syndrome. The CDR3 runs from the conserved cysteine through the conserved F or W. The D gene is left open where the match is weak. Rows may omit the clone size; those that give it use once, few, many or a size class.

clone size	D gene	V gene	CDR3 length	J gene	CDR3 DNA	CDR3 protein
NA	NA	TRBV7-2	16	TRBJ1-4	TGTGCCAGCAGCCTGGATCCCCCCGGGATAAATGAAAAACTGTTTTTT	CASSLDPPGINEKLFF
NA	TRBD1	TRBV6-4	14	TRBJ1-2	TGTGCCAGCAGTGCCAAAACAGGGGGCAGTGGCTACACCTTC	CASSAKTGGSGYTF
once	NA	TRBV20-1	13	TRBJ2-1	TGCAGTGCTAGCTATGAGCGGATCAATGAGCAGTTCTTC	CSASYERINEQFF
NA	NA	TRBV5-6	13	TRBJ2-5	TGTGCCAGCAGCTTAGGACGGCCAGGGACCCAGTACTTC	CASSLGRPGTQYF
NA	NA	TRBV20-1	15	TRBJ2-7	TGCAGTGCTAGAGGTAACGGGGCGAACTCCTACGAGCAGTACTTC	CSARGNGANSYEQYF
NA	NA	TRBV12-3/TRBV12-4	15	TRBJ2-5	TGTGCCAGCAGTCCCGGACGGGGGAACTTTGGGACCCAGTACTTC	CASSPGRGNFGTQYF
NA	NA	TRBV20-1	15	TRBJ2-7	TGCAGTGCTAGCGGGTCACCCGGGACTTCCTACGAGCAGTACTTC	CSASGSPGTSYEQYF
NA	NA	TRBV4-1	15	TRBJ2-7	TGCGCCAGCAGCCAAGGTCCCAGTAGCTCCTACGAGCAGTACTTC	CASSQGPSSSYEQYF
NA	NA	TRBV28	13	TRBJ2-3	TGTGCCAGCAGTTCCCTAGCCCCAGATACGCAGTATTTT	CASSSLAPDTQYF
NA	NA	TRBV29-1	8	TRBJ1-2	TGCAGCGTTGTTGTGGGCACCTTC	CSVVVGTF
NA	NA	TRBV24-1	14	TRBJ2-1	TGTGCCACCAGTGGAACACCTATTTACAATGAGCAGTTCTTC	CATSGTPIYNEQFF
NA	NA	TRBV5-6	16	TRBJ1-5	TGTGCCAGCAGCCCCTGGCATGACAGCGCCGATCAGCCCCAGCATTTT	CASSPWHDSADQPQHF
NA	NA	TRBV15	14	TRBJ2-7	TGTGCCACCAGCAGAGATTCCGGACAGTACGAGCAGTACTTC	CATSRDSGQYEQYF
once	TRBD2	TRBV12-3/TRBV12-4	19	TRBJ2-3	TGTGCCAGCAGCCCCCGTGGTAGCGGGGGAGGCTGGGGCACAGATACGCAGTATTTT	CASSPRGSGGGWGTDTQYF
NA	TRBD1	TRBV4-1	17	TRBJ2-6	TGCGCCAGCAGGCGAGTGGGACAGGCAACTGGGGCCAACGTCCTGACTTTC	CASRRVGQATGANVLTF
once	TRBD2	TRBV13	17	TRBJ2-5	TGTGCCAGCAGCTTAGGGGGATGGGGAGGGACCCAAGAGACCCAGTACTTC	CASSLGGWGGTQETQYF
NA	NA	TRBV6-5	16	TRBJ2-3	TGTGCCAGCAGTTATCTGCCCCGGGAGCGCGCAGATACGCAGTATTTT	CASSYLPRERADTQYF
NA	NA	TRBV12-3/TRBV12-4	15	TRBJ2-7	TGTGCCAGCAGTTTAAAGGTCGGCGCCAACTACGAGCAGTACTTC	CASSLKVGANYEQYF
NA	NA	TRBV19	14	TRBJ2-1	TGTGCCAGTAGTTCGGCCGTAATCTACAATGAGCAGTTCTTC	CASSSAVIYNEQFF
once	NA	TRBV6-5	13	TRBJ2-5	TGTGCCAGCGGGACACAGGGAAAAGAGACCCAGTACTTC	CASGTQGKETQYF
once	NA	TRBV20-1	13	TRBJ2-3	TGCAGTCACCCGGGTTTGAGCACAGATACGCAGTATTTT	CSHPGLSTDTQYF
NA	NA	TRBV6-2/TRBV6-3	12	TRBJ2-7	TGTGCCAGCAGCGACGACATCTACGAGCAGTACTTC	CASSDDIYEQYF
NA	NA	TRBV6-2/TRBV6-3	16	TRBJ2-1	TGTGCCAGCGGGACCCCGGCTCGGACAGTAGGATATGAGCAGTTCTTC	CASGTPARTVGYEQFF
NA	NA	TRBV28	13	TRBJ2-3	TGTGCCAGCAGCACCCGGGCCACAGATACGCAGTATTTT	CASSTRATDTQYF
NA	TRBD1	TRBV19	13	TRBJ1-5	TGTGCCAGTCAGGGACAGTACAATCAGCCCCAGCATTTT	CASQGQYNQPQHF
NA	NA	TRBV18	13	TRBJ2-5	TGTGCCAGCTCACCCGGAACCCAAGAGACCCAGTACTTC	CASSPGTQETQYF
NA	NA	TRBV23-1	13	TRBJ2-7	TGCGCCAGCGGGATTGACAGCTCCTACGAGCAGTACTTC	CASGIDSSYEQYF
NA	NA	TRBV5-1	16	TRBJ2-1	TGCGCCAGCAGCTTGGTGGCCCACTTCTCCTACAATGAGCAGTTCTTC	CASSLVAHFSYNEQFF
NA	NA	TRBV20-1	14	TRBJ1-1	TGCAGTGCTAGGGTCGGACGGTCGAACACTGAAGCTTTCTTT	CSARVGRSNTEAFF
NA	NA	TRBV6-2/TRBV6-3	14	TRBJ2-3	TGTGCCACCCTACCCGCAGGGAAGACAGATACGCAGTATTTT	CATLPAGKTDTQYF
NA	NA	TRBV7-9	15	TRBJ2-1	TGTGCCAGCAGCCAATTAGGACAGAGCTACAATGAGCAGTTCTTC	CASSQLGQSYNEQFF
NA	TRBD1	TRBV6-5	17	TRBJ1-6	TGTGCCAGCAGTTCTTCCTCGGTCTGGACAGGGGTGTCACCCCTCCACTTT	CASSSSSVWTGVSPLHF
NA	NA	TRBV7-2	16	TRBJ2-3	TGTGCCAGCAGCCCGAGGGCTAGCAGCCGCACAGATACGCAGTATTTT	CASSPRASSRTDTQYF
NA	NA	TRBV10-3	15	TRBJ1-1	TGTGCCATCAGTGAGTCGTCGGTGTCGGGCACTGAAGCTTTCTTT	CAISESSVSGTEAFF
NA	NA	TRBV6-6	14	TRBJ2-1	TGTGCCAGCAGAAGGCCACAAGATCCCAATGAGCAGTTCTTC	CASRRPQDPNEQFF
few	NA	TRBV14	16	TRBJ2-5	TGTGCCAGCAGCCAAGAGGCAGGTCTGCCTAAAGAGACCCAGTACTTC	CASSQEAGLPKETQYF
NA	NA	TRBV5-6	15	TRBJ1-1	TGTGCCAGCAGCTTCCGGCGCCCCTTGGGCACTGAGGCTTTCTTT	CASSFRRPLGTEAFF
NA	NA	TRBV7-2	13	TRBJ1-5	TGTGCCAGCAGCCCCGACAAGAATCAGCCCCAGCATTTT	CASSPDKNQPQHF
NA	NA	TRBV20-1	14	TRBJ2-1	TGCAGTGCTAGAGTGGTCTTGACGGACAATGAGCAGTTCTTC	CSARVVLTDNEQFF
NA	NA	TRBV9	14	TRBJ2-2	TGTGCCAGCAGCGCTCATGGACCCCGCGGGGAGCTGTTTTTT	CASSAHGPRGELFF
NA	TRBD1	TRBV18	15	TRBJ2-3	TGTGCCAGCTCGGTGACGGGACAGCGAACAGATACGCAGTATTTT	CASSVTGQRTDTQYF
once	NA	TRBV29-1	20	TRBJ2-7	TGCAGCGTTGGTACCTACAGGGAGTCCGAACTGAGCGGGCTTACCTACGAGCAGTACTTC	CSVGTYRESELSGLTYEQYF
NA	NA	TRBV30	15	TRBJ1-4	TGTGCCTGGAGTAACGACAGAGCTGGGAATGAAAAACTGTTTTTT	CAWSNDRAGNEKLFF
NA	NA	TRBV2	13	TRBJ1-5	TGTGCCAGCAGTGAGGAATGGAATCAGCCCCAGCATTTT	CASSEEWNQPQHF
NA	NA	TRBV20-1	13	TRBJ1-3	TGCAGTGCTCTAGGGGATTTGGAAAACACCATATATTTT	CSALGDLENTIYF
NA	TRBD2	TRBV7-2	15	TRBJ2-3	TGTGCCAGCAGCTTTCCCCGGGGGGGCCAAGATACGCAGTATTTT	CASSFPRGGQDTQYF
NA	NA	TRBV7-9	16	TRBJ2-7	TGTGCCAGCAGCTTAGCGTCGGGAGCTTACTCCTACGAGCAGTACTTC	CASSLASGAYSYEQYF
once	TRBD1	TRBV27	17	TRBJ2-7	TGTGCCAGCGCTCTAACCCGACAGGGGAAAAGGGCCTACGAGCAGTACTTC	CASALTRQGKRAYEQYF
NA	NA	TRBV3-1	12	TRBJ1-3	TGTGCCAGCAGCCACGGGTCGAACACCATATATTTT	CASSHGSNTIYF